This T cell receptor beta chain originates from a study of PD-L1 blockade in urothelial cancer (TCRdb year 2017). General notes on the study: Every patient began therapy at some point between 2013 and 2015 and was given atezolizumab 1,200 mg intravenously every 3 weeks. Durable clinical benefit was achieved by nine patients but not by the remaining 20. A median of about 150,000 T cells and roughly 80,000 unique TCRs was obtained from blood samples, and a median clonality of roughly 0.074 was observed. Some 30 patients had pretreatment blood TCR-seq, roughly 24 had at least one posttreatment blood collection, and roughly 24 had tumor TCR-seq. TCR sequencing covered pretreatment tumor samples and matched, serially collected peripheral blood taken before and after atezolizumab treatment. Twenty-five of 29 patients were males with bladder-origin urothelial cancer, and about 65% of the 29 reported a prior smoking history. Durable clinical benefit was defined as progression-free survival longer than 6 months, and TCR features were also tested against progression-free and overall survival. Blood samples were analyzed at two time points: 3 weeks after treatment start (second dose) and 6 weeks after treatment start. The study, an exploratory multi-omic analysis, examined somatic, immune and clinical correlates of response to PD-L1 blockade with atezolizumab in urothelial cancer. In the same patients, pretreatment tumors underwent whole exome sequencing and RNA sequencing in addition to TCR sequencing. Patients had an ECOG performance status of 0 or 1 and had received between 0 and 3 prior chemotherapy regimens. On the study overall, not on this receptor specifically: Because of the small sample size (n ≈ 29) and the many exploratory analyses performed, the results are intended to be regarded as hypothesis-generating. Improved progression-free and overall survival was found to be associated with pretreatment peripheral blood TCR clonality below the median. Greater expansion of tumor-associated TCR clones in peripheral blood 3 weeks after the start of treatment was observed in patients with durable benefit (n of about 21, p = 0.022).

Each PCR received spiked-in synthetic TCR analog templates so that absolute template abundance could be estimated from read counts. TCRbeta CDR3 regions were amplified from genomic DNA with bias-controlled V and J gene primers using the immunoSEQ assay. Sequencing of rearranged TCRbeta segments was done at approximately 20X coverage. Per the source publication's procedure: Clustering was used to correct sequencing errors, and CDR3s were annotated against IMGT so that V, D and J genes could be assigned. Only productive TCRbeta rearrangements were used in downstream analyses, excluding out-of-frame or stop-codon sequences. Clonality was calculated as one minus the Shannon entropy normalized by the log of the number of unique productive sequences. Clones differing between time points or between blood and tumor were identified by Fisher's exact test with Benjamini-Hochberg correction at adjusted p below 0.01. TCRdb took this table from immuneACCESS and kept in-frame rearrangements with V and J called. Such tables lack part of the clones; where checked against another copy, unresolved V genes explain under half of the gap, and the rest is unexplained. Clone size and the V and J calls come from that table; the DNA yielded D and trimming. The sample includes fewer than 130,000 clones, with around 85% observed a single time. The ten top clones hold roughly 2.2% of the sample.

With regard to this clone: This clone's antigen is unknown. No base quality information exists; no much larger clone differs at one position.

CDR1 and CDR2 are read off the germline V gene as SGHTA and FQGTGA. Trimmed from V: 5 bases; trimmed from J: 4 bases; junction bases lacking a gene match: 7. The CDR3 goes from the cysteine to the phenylalanine over 15 residues. Only the CDR3 part of the read is kept: 45 bases, read in frame from the first base. The cohort comprised 25 to 30 patients with locally advanced or metastatic urothelial carcinoma treated at Memorial Sloan Kettering on a trial protocol. Peripheral blood mononuclear cells were collected pretreatment and during treatment, with between 1 and 8 total time points per patient. The Qiagen DNeasy Blood extraction kit was used to purify genomic DNA from total PBMCs and tumor samples. Collected pretreatment and during treatment, PBMCs were isolated and stored as previously described.

Sample: PBMCs, taken around atezolizumab (anti-PD-L1) treatment. The sequence was collected from a man aged 45-65 years with urothelial cancer. The sequence is built from TRBV7-3 and TRBJ2-5, with 10 bases aligning to TRBD1. The sequence in DNA is TGTGCCAGCAGCCCGACCGGGACAGGGGTAGAGACCCAGTACTTC. It is translated as CASSPTGTGVETQYF.